Below, 28 T cell receptor beta chains from the same sample are listed, as sequenced in a study of OX40 agonist ivuxolimab in advanced cancers. Repertoires were generated with immunoSEQ multiplex PCR, while TCRdb's copy carries only in-frame clones and drops some. The table lists about 58,000 clones, 82% of them singletons, with about 1.6% in the top ten. The source was CD4+ or CD8+ T cells sorted from blood, collected in a trial of the OX40 agonist ivuxolimab. The source of these receptors is an adult with an advanced solid tumor such as melanoma, head and neck, liver or kidney cancer.

With regard to this clone: One junction end does not reproduce the germline sequence, and a read error may be involved. This sequence joins TRBV27 and TRBJ2-7, with TRBD2 matching 10 bases. This CDR3 spans 17 amino acids. Per germline, CDR1 MNHEY and CDR2 SMNVEV (reference sequence). CDR3 residues: CASSLSVLAGVDGEQCF. The CDR3 coding sequence is TGTGCCAGCAGTTTATCGGTTCTAGCGGGAGTAGATGGCGAGCAGTGCTTC.

The V call is TRBV7-6, the J call TRBJ2-2, with 10 bases matching TRBD2. CDR1 SGHVS and CDR2 FNYEAQ come from the germline V gene. J gave up 4 bases and V 4 bases, and 6 bases lay outside the gene matches. The CDR3 runs 16 residues. CDR3 coding DNA: TGTGCCAGCAGCTCCAACAGCGGGGGGGTCACCGGGGAGCTGTTTTTT. Translated, it gives CASSSNSGGVTGELFF.

The chain links TRBV6-5 to TRBJ2-7, with TRBD2 matching over 12 bases. Germline CDR1 reads MNHEY; CDR2 reads SVGAGI. The junction had 10 bases not matched to a gene; V was cut back by 6 bases and J by 7 bases. This CDR3 has 15 residues. CDR3 in amino acids: CASSAPSGRAGEQYF. In DNA, the CDR3 is TGTGCCAGCAGCGCCCCTAGCGGGAGGGCAGGGGAGCAGTACTTC.

The chain combines TRBV5-6 with TRBJ1-1; D unclear. Germline CDR1 reads SGHDT; CDR2 reads YYEEEE. This CDR3 is 12 amino acids long. Trimming removed 2 bases from V and 5 bases from J, with 7 bases in between. The DNA for the CDR3 is TGTGCCAGCAGCTTTTTGAGTACTGAAGCTTTCTTT. It yields the protein CASSFLSTEAFF.

The CDR3 sequence is CASSSTGDSYEQYF. The CDR3 DNA follows: TGTGCCAGCAGTTCGACAGGTGACTCCTACGAGCAGTACTTC. This rearrangement joins TRBV6-6 to TRBJ2-7, with a weak D call TRBD1 (6 bases). With 4 bases removed from V and 0 bases from J, the gap between germline ends came to 10 bases. Germline lookup yields CDR1 MNHNY and CDR2 SVGAGI (reference sequence). The CDR3 spans 14 residues.

This chain links TRBV11-2 with TRBJ2-3, with D hard to call. This CDR3 is 14 amino acids long. CDR1 and CDR2 from the germline V gene are SGHAT and FQNNGV. Trimming shortened V by 1 base and J by 2 bases, and 7 bases separated the two germline ends. The CDR3 loop is CASSLVFTTDTQYF. The CDR3 nucleotides read TGTGCCAGCAGCTTAGTGTTCACCACAGATACGCAGTATTTT.

The rearrangement uses TRBV19 and TRBJ2-3; 13 positions match TRBD2. In germline, CDR1 is LNHDA, CDR2 SQIVND (reference sequence). This CDR3 has 15 amino acids. V shed 6 bases, J shed 2 bases, and the junction held 2 bases outside the gene matches. The CDR3 loop is CASRTSGRDTDTQYF. The CDR3 bases are TGTGCCAGTAGAACTAGCGGGAGGGACACAGATACGCAGTATTTT.

This clone appeared once. The chain has TRBV6-5 and TRBJ2-1; TRBD2 agrees at 7 bases. The CDR3 loop spans 16 amino acids. In germline, CDR1 is MNHEY, CDR2 SVGAGI. Germline trimming cut 2 bases from V and 1 base from J; bases unmatched to any gene: 5. The CDR3 is CASSYGVGRSYNEQFF. As DNA, the CDR3 is TGTGCCAGCAGTTACGGGGTCGGGAGGTCCTACAATGAGCAGTTCTTC.

The chain uses TRBV19 and TRBJ1-2; a possible D gene is TRBD1 (5 bases). The CDR3 consists of 16 residues. Germline CDR1 LNHDA, CDR2 SQIVND (reference sequence). The V gene lost 4 bases and the J gene lost 2 bases, with 17 bases spanning the gap. In DNA, the CDR3 is TGTGCCAGTAGTACGGCCGGGGGGAGGGCCAACTATGGCTACACCTTC. Protein product: CASSTAGGRANYGYTF.

This clone was observed a handful of times. V usage is TRBV6-5 and J usage is TRBJ2-7; no reliable D call. The ends were cut back, 5 bases at V and 1 base at J, with 12 bases in the middle. CDR1 is MNHEY, CDR2 SVGAGI, per germline. The CDR3 is 14 residues long. The CDR3: CASSNYRGSYEQYF. The CDR3 nucleotides read TGTGCCAGCAGTAATTACAGAGGATCCTACGAGCAGTACTTC.

The chain employs TRBV19 and TRBJ1-2; D gene uncertain. Germline-derived CDR1 and CDR2 are LNHDA and SQIVND (reference sequence). Trimming stripped 7 bases from V and 8 bases from J, with 14 bases between. The CDR3 is 12 amino acids. CDR3 protein: CASTTDVQGYTF. As DNA, the CDR3 is TGTGCCAGTACTACGGATGTTCAGGGCTACACCTTC.

The chain links TRBV7-3 to TRBJ1-2, with TRBD1 matching over 10 bases. The V gene's germline CDR1 is SGHTA and CDR2 FQGTGA. The length of the CDR3 is 16 residues. The ends lost 6 bases at V and 8 bases at J; junction bases unmatched: 15. CDR3 in DNA: TGTGCCAGCAGTACGGAAACGGGACAGGGGTTTATGGGCTACACCTTC. Its protein is CASSTETGQGFMGYTF.

This chain links TRBV27 with TRBJ1-2; possible D gene TRBD1, 5 bases. Per germline, CDR1 MNHEY and CDR2 SMNVEV (reference sequence). The V and J ends lost 5 bases and 3 bases respectively, with 16 bases between them. This CDR3 has 15 residues. The CDR3 loop is CASSPDDRIYYGYTF. CDR3 coding DNA: TGTGCCAGCAGTCCAGACGACAGAATATACTATGGCTACACCTTC.

This clone was observed a single time. The chain uses TRBV19 and TRBJ2-5; D is possibly TRBD1 (5 bases). Germline-derived CDR1 and CDR2 are LNHDA and SQIVND (reference sequence). Trimming left V 5 bases short and J 4 bases short, with 5 bases between. The CDR3 is made up of 11 amino acids. CDR3 sequence (DNA): TGTGCCAGTAGTGGGGCAGAGACCCAGTACTTC. Encoded protein: CASSGAETQYF.

The V call is TRBV14, the J call TRBJ2-5; D unresolved. Germline-derived CDR1 and CDR2 are SGHDN and FVKESK. The CDR3 totals 15 residues. Trimming cost V 1 base and J 4 bases, with 13 bases left between them. The DNA of the CDR3 is TGTGCCAGCAGCCAAGGTTGGCAGTTGGTAGAGACCCAGTACTTC. Its protein is CASSQGWQLVETQYF.

The chain carries TRBV11-2 and TRBJ1-1, with D perhaps matching TRBD1 (5 bases). V lost 0 bases and J lost 10, with 12 bases in between. Per germline, CDR1 SGHAT and CDR2 FQNNGV. This CDR3 has 13 residues. The CDR3 region is CASSLDLGGGAFF. The CDR3 DNA reads as TGTGCCAGCAGCTTAGACTTGGGCGGGGGAGCTTTCTTT.

The CDR3 DNA is TGTGCCATCAGTGGGTCGAGCAATCAGCCCCAGCATTTT. Its translation is CAISGSSNQPQHF. The chain combines TRBV10-3 with TRBJ1-5; D is unresolved. This CDR3 is built from 13 residues. The V gene lost 4 bases and the J gene lost 1 base, with 5 bases spanning the gap. Germline CDR1 ENHRY, CDR2 SYGVKD.

The chain employs TRBV9 and TRBJ2-3; TRBD2 matches at 11 bases. This CDR3 region has 15 residues. V lost 4 bases, J lost 5 bases, and 6 bases stayed unmatched. From germline, CDR1 is SGDLS and CDR2 YYNGEE. As DNA, the CDR3 is TGTGCCAGCAGCATTAGCGGGAGGGCCGAAGATACGCAGTATTTT. It specifies CASSISGRAEDTQYF.

The CDR3 loop reads CASSPGTGNYEQYF. CDR3 coding DNA: TGTGCCAGCTCACCAGGGACAGGAAACTACGAGCAGTACTTC. The chain links TRBV18 to TRBJ2-7; 8 nucleotides match TRBD1. With 2 bases clipped from V and 3 bases from J, the junction kept 3 bases outside the gene matches. This CDR3 spans 14 amino acids. Germline V gene sequence: CDR1 KGHSH, CDR2 LQKENI.

This chain joins TRBV10-1 and TRBJ2-7; possible D gene TRBD2, 5 bases. The V end was cut by 5 bases, the J end by 2 bases, with 13 bases between. The CDR3 contains 14 residues. CDR1 WNHNN and CDR2 SYGVQD come from the germline V gene (reference sequence). The CDR3: CASSPHGETYEQYF. The CDR3 nucleotides are TGCGCCAGCAGTCCTCACGGGGAGACCTACGAGCAGTACTTC.

The count of this clone is one. The chain has TRBV6-1 and TRBJ2-7, with D unresolved. Trimming pared 2 bases from V and 2 bases from J, leaving 7 bases between. The CDR3 is 13 residues long. The germline CDR1 and CDR2 sequences are MNHNS and SASEGT. Here the CDR3 DNA reads TGTGCCAGCAGTGAAAAGCAGACCTACGAGCAGTACTTC. It encodes CASSEKQTYEQYF.

The gene calls are TRBV29-1 and TRBJ2-2; TRBD2 might be the D (6 bases). The CDR3 spans 15 residues. V shed 5 bases and J shed 4 bases, with 17 bases lying between them. The germline V gene has CDR1 SQVTM and CDR2 ANQGSEA. The CDR3 region has the DNA TGCAGCGTTAGCCCAAAGGGAGGCGGCACCGGGGAGCTGTTTTTT. Translation gives CSVSPKGGGTGELFF.

The J gene is TRBJ1-5, the V gene TRBV5-1, with D hard to call. The V gene lost 0 bases and the J gene lost 4 bases, with 11 bases spanning the gap. The CDR3 sequence is 15 residues long. CDR1 is SGHRS and CDR2 is YFSETQ in the germline V gene. The CDR3 DNA reads as TGCGCCAGCAGCTTGGCGGGCGGATTAAATCAGCCCCAGCATTTT. Translated, it gives CASSLAGGLNQPQHF.

The chain uses TRBV7-3 and TRBJ2-1, with D unclear. The CDR3 sequence is 15 residues long. Germline V lookup: CDR1 SGHTA, CDR2 FQGTGA. V was pared by 3 bases and J by 7 bases, with 16 bases between. The CDR3 DNA follows: TGTGCCAGCAGCTTGGATGGGTTAGCTCTTAATGAGCAGTTCTTC. This translates into CASSLDGLALNEQFF.

The rearrangement links TRBV2 to TRBJ2-7; the match to TRBD2 covers 15 bases. The CDR3 is made up of 15 amino acids. CDR1 SNHLY and CDR2 FYNNEI come from the germline V gene. V dropped 5 bases and J dropped 6; count of bases not matched to a gene: 5. The CDR3 protein is CASSKGLAGGGEQYF. The CDR3 DNA sequence: TGTGCCAGCAGTAAGGGACTAGCGGGAGGAGGCGAGCAGTACTTC.

The chain has TRBV11-3 and TRBJ2-1; D not certain. Trimming cost V 5 bases and J 0 bases, with 11 bases left between them. The CDR3 length is 15 residues. Germline CDR1 SGHNT, CDR2 YENEEA. This chain's CDR3 is CASSARSRSYNEQFF. Here the CDR3 DNA reads TGTGCCAGCAGCGCAAGGTCCCGCTCCTACAATGAGCAGTTCTTC.

V gene TRBV27 combines with J gene TRBJ1-4; D gene unclear. Trimming took 10 bases from V and 7 from J, leaving 19 bases between them. The CDR3 contains 14 residues. From germline, CDR1 is MNHEY and CDR2 SMNVEV (reference sequence). For the CDR3, the DNA is TGTGCCACCCGTCGGGCCTCACAAGGTGAAAAACTGTTTTTT. This encodes CATRRASQGEKLFF.

This chain links TRBV6-5 with TRBJ2-7, with TRBD1 matching 9 bases. Germline CDR1 is MNHEY and CDR2 is SVGAGI. V shed 2 bases, J shed 4 bases, and the junction held 6 bases outside the gene matches. The CDR3 spans 15 residues. CDR3 protein: CASSYPGQGRYEQYF. In DNA form, the CDR3 reads TGTGCCAGCAGTTACCCGGGACAGGGAAGATACGAGCAGTACTTC.